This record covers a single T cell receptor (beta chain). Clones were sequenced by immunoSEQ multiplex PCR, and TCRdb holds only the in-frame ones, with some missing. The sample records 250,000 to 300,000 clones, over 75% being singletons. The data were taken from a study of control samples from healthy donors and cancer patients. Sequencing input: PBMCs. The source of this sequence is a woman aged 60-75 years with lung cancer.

CDR3 in DNA: TGTGCCTTCAGGGGTTCTGGTCAGCCCCAGCATTTT. As protein: CAFRGSGQPQHF. This chain links TRBV30 with TRBJ1-5; TRBD1 might be the D (6 bases). V lost 7 bases and J lost 6, with 13 bases in between. This CDR3 region has 12 residues. Germline V gives CDR1 GTSNPN, CDR2 SVGIG (reference sequence).